Listed here are 6 T cell receptor beta chains from one sample, sequenced in a study of cytomegalovirus exposure and HLA in healthy donors. PCR involved 60 Vbeta and 13 Jbeta primers. Sequenced by immunoSEQ multiplex PCR; TCRdb stores in-frame clones only, minus some. The sample has just over 150,000 clones; 80% to 90% are singletons. Sequencing used PBMCs. The receptors originated from a man between 18 and 35 years old in good health and CMV-seronegative.

This chain links TRBV5-4 with TRBJ2-1; tentative D call: TRBD2 (6 bases). CDR3 size: 15 residues. Germline V lookup: CDR1 SGHNT, CDR2 YYREEE (reference sequence). Trimming stripped 0 bases from V and 0 bases from J, with 7 bases between. The CDR3 reads CASSLGGLSYNEQFF. CDR3 DNA sequence: TGTGCCAGCAGCTTGGGGGGACTCTCCTACAATGAGCAGTTCTTC.

This rearrangement joins TRBV5-6 to TRBJ2-7; D might be TRBD1 (5 bases). The CDR3 spans 13 residues. The V gene lost 2 bases and the J gene lost 2 bases, with 8 bases spanning the gap. CDR1 and CDR2 from the germline V gene are SGHDT and YYEEEE. CDR3: CASSFGQAYEQYF. The CDR3 region has the DNA TGTGCCAGCAGCTTCGGACAAGCCTACGAGCAGTACTTC.

In its sample, this clone was seen once. The CDR3 here is CASRPSERVYNEQFF. The DNA for the CDR3 is TGTGCCAGCAGACCCTCGGAGCGAGTGTACAATGAGCAGTTCTTC. The J gene is TRBJ2-1, the V gene TRBV28; no firm D call. V gave up 6 bases and J gave up 4 bases, with 16 bases separating them. Germline loops: CDR1 MDHEN, CDR2 SYDVKM. There are 15 residues in the CDR3.

This clone was found a few times. The gene calls are TRBV7-9 and TRBJ1-1, with a possible D match to TRBD1 (5 bases). Germline V gene lookup returns CDR1 SEHNR and CDR2 FQNEAQ (reference sequence). The CDR3 contains 13 residues. Between the trimmed V and J ends, which lost 1 base and 7 bases, there was a span of 10 bases. CDR3 sequence: CASSLGTSGEAFF. Written as DNA, the CDR3 is TGTGCCAGCAGCTTAGGGACATCTGGTGAAGCTTTCTTT.

The V gene is TRBV28, the J gene TRBJ1-2; possibly TRBD1 for D (6 bases). Germline V CDR1 and CDR2: MDHEN, SYDVKM. Trimming cost V 6 bases and J 4 bases, with 15 bases left between them. The CDR3 consists of 14 residues. CDR3 sequence reads: CASSRGGLSYGYTF. Written as DNA, the CDR3 is TGTGCCAGCAGCAGAGGGGGTTTGAGCTATGGCTACACCTTC.

This rearrangement joins TRBV4-3 to TRBJ1-2, with a possible D match to TRBD1 (6 bases). V lost 5 bases, J lost 7 bases, and 14 bases lay in between. The CDR3 covers 13 residues. From germline, CDR1 is LGHNA and CDR2 YSLEER. CDR3 coding DNA: TGCGCCAGCAGCACAGGGCTCAGGAGTGGCTACACCTTC. Protein product: CASSTGLRSGYTF.